This T cell receptor beta chain appears in the sequencing data of a study of T cell responses to AZD1222 COVID-19 vaccine. The table came from immunoSEQ multiplex PCR; TCRdb's copy has only in-frame clones and leaves some out. The table lists fewer than 200,000 clones, approximately 86% of them singletons. Germline lookup yields CDR1 SEHNR and CDR2 FQNEAQ (reference sequence). The length of the CDR3 is 18 residues. Trimming removed 5 bases from V and 1 base from J; junction bases left unmatched: 16. J is TRBJ2-7 and V is TRBV7-9; 8 bases align to TRBD1. The input for sequencing was peripheral blood, taken 28 days after the second AZD1222 dose. This clonotype was sampled from an adult who received the AZD1222 COVID-19 vaccine. The DNA of the CDR3 is TGTGCCAGCAGCGCCTTGCTTGGACAGGGCCCTCTATCCTACGAGCAGTACTTC. This encodes CASSALLGQGPLSYEQYF.